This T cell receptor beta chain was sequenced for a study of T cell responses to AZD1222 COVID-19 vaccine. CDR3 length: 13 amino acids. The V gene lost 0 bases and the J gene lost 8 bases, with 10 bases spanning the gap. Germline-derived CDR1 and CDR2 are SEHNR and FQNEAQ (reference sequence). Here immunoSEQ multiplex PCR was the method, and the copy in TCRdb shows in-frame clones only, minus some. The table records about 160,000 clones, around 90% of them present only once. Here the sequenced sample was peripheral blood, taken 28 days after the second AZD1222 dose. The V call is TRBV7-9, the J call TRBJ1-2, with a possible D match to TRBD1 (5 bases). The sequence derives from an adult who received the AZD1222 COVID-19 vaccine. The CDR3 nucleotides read TGTGCCAGCAGCTTAGCAGGGACTGACGGCTACACCTTC. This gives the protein CASSLAGTDGYTF.